The source of this T cell receptor (beta chain) is a study of blood T cell repertoires in COVID-19 (dated by TCRdb to 2018 to 2021). For context, the study as a whole: Samples covering the acute and convalescent phases of COVID-19 were provided by collaborators in the United States, Italy and Spain. The material from the prospective study consisted of cDNA or gDNA derived from T cells, B-cell-depleted T cells, or PBMCs. Subjects who had been exposed to COVID-19, were actively infected with it, or had recovered from it provided the deeply sampled blood TCRbeta repertoires that made up the dataset. The repertoires were made available in a free public database intended to serve as a resource for research on the immune response to SARS-CoV-2. The samples were drawn from the first 160 participants of the ongoing ImmuneRACE study and from 1,254 subjects provided by 6 global collaborators. Sample metadata almost always included a de-identified subject ID, COVID-19 status, age in years and sex. HLA class I and class II types, where available, came from metadata supplied by the sample provider rather than from assay-based typing.

Each collaborating institution followed its own protocols to collect whole blood in K2EDTA tubes. For TCRbeta analysis, collaborators shipped samples in one of three forms: frozen whole blood, isolated PBMCs, or DNA extracted from either of those sample types. TCRbeta CDR3 regions were amplified from genomic DNA using the immunoSEQ Assay, a bias-controlled multiplex PCR. On the authors' methods: The number of nucleated cells in each sample was estimated from the amplification of reference gene primers within the assay. To quantify the absolute abundance of each unique TCRbeta CDR3 rearrangement, sequence reads were collapsed and filtered. For each sample, productive Simpson clonality was calculated by taking the square root of Simpson's diversity index across productive rearrangements. Here the immuneACCESS table is served through TCRdb, limited to in-frame sequences with V and J called. Missing clones are a known gap in these copies; in checked studies unresolved V genes cover under half, and the rest lacks a known reason. For V, J and clone size, that table is used; D and trimming come from the DNA. The table for this sample lists some 200,000 clones; 86% of them were counted only once. The top ten clonotypes cover approximately 6.5% of the sample.

The study at large found these results: The amount of clinical and demographic metadata varied by source and participant and was provided uncurated.

In the case of this clone: No antigen is known for it. The input lacks base qualities; no much larger clone sits a single base away.

The sample consisted of peripheral blood. The clonotype originates from a woman aged 80 or over in a cohort sampled during active or convalescent COVID-19.

Here is the DNA: TGTGCCAGCACCCAATCCCAGTACCACTTT. This yields the protein CASTQSQYHF. The chain joins TRBV21-1 to TRBJ1-6; the DNA was not used to check the table's D call, TRBD1. TRBV21-1 is termed a pseudogene. The cysteine opens and the phenylalanine closes a CDR3 of 10 amino acids. The only DNA kept is the CDR3, 30 bases in frame from the first base.